These 12 T cell receptor beta chains originate from one sample sequenced in a study of beta chain features in type 1 diabetes. The study reverse transcribed the entire isolated RNA, so it sequenced expressed TCRB transcripts. Using immunoSEQ multiplex PCR, the repertoire was profiled, and TCRdb retains in-frame clones only, with some absent. The sample holds about 470,000 clones, 30% seen once. What was sequenced was naive CD4+ T cells from blood. Receptors originate from a man between 18 and 35 years old in good health.

The chain combines TRBV30 with TRBJ2-2; no definite D call. Trimming pared 3 bases from V and 5 bases from J, leaving 7 bases between. CDR3 length equals 12 residues. Per the germline V gene, CDR1 is GTSNPN and CDR2 is SVGIG (reference sequence). CDR3 bases: TGTGCCTGGAGAGCAAATACCGGGGAGCTGTTTTTT. This sequence encodes CAWRANTGELFF.

V is TRBV4-3 and J is TRBJ1-2, with TRBD1 matching 9 bases. The germline V gene encodes CDR1 LGHNA and CDR2 YSLEER. This CDR3 spans 14 amino acids. V was clipped by 7 bases and J by 0 bases; unmatched bases: 3. This chain's CDR3 is CASNRDRANYGYTF. In DNA form, the CDR3 reads TGCGCCAGCAACCGGGACAGGGCTAACTATGGCTACACCTTC.

The chain couples TRBV29-1 to TRBJ1-2, with D maybe TRBD1 (5 bases). CDR3 length equals 11 residues. Germline assignment: CDR1 SQVTM and CDR2 ANQGSEA. V lost 3 bases, J lost 7 bases, and 9 bases lay in between. The chain's CDR3 is CSVDRDTGYTF. The CDR3 bases are TGCAGCGTTGACAGGGATACTGGCTACACCTTC.

The genes are TRBV29-1 and TRBJ2-1; TRBD1 matches at 12 bases. V gave up 6 bases and J gave up 6 bases; unmatched junction bases: 9. From germline, CDR1 is SQVTM and CDR2 ANQGSEA. CDR3 length: 15 residues. CDR3 loop: CSVLPGTGGFNEQFF. Here the CDR3 DNA reads TGCAGCGTCCTTCCCGGGACAGGGGGCTTCAATGAGCAGTTCTTC.

A remark on this clone: Other DNA sequences in the sample encode the same CDR3. The rearrangement uses TRBV9 and TRBJ1-3; no clear D gene. The CDR3 spans 14 residues. V was clipped by 0 bases and J by 4 bases, with 8 bases between them. Germline V gene sequence: CDR1 SGDLS, CDR2 YYNGEE. CDR3 region: CASSVAGSGNTIYF. The CDR3 DNA reads TGTGCCAGCAGCGTAGCCGGGTCCGGAAACACCATATATTTT.

In its sample, this clone was seen a few times. CDR3: CASSQSSGAYQETQYF. The CDR3 nucleotides are TGCGCCAGCAGTCAATCGTCAGGGGCCTACCAAGAGACCCAGTACTTC. This chain uses TRBV23-1 with TRBJ2-5, with D possibly being TRBD1 (6 bases). TRBV23-1 is filed as an ORF, its function uncertain. The V gene lost 0 bases and the J gene lost 0 bases, with 11 bases spanning the gap. The CDR3 is made up of 16 amino acids.

Points on this clone: At one boundary the junction diverges from the germline segment, which might be a read error. The J gene is TRBJ2-1, the V gene TRBV5-6, with D perhaps TRBD1 (5 bases). Looked up from germline, CDR1 is SGHDT and CDR2 is YYEEEE. The CDR3 runs to 14 residues. The DNA for the CDR3 is TGTGCCAGCAGCTCAACAACCCCAGTGCTGGGGCAACTCTTC. This sequence encodes CASSSTTPVLGQLF.

This clone came up a few times. The chain carries TRBV7-9 and TRBJ1-1, with D maybe TRBD1 (6 bases). This CDR3 has 15 amino acids. Deletions cut 4 bases from V and 1 base from J, with 13 bases between. In germline, CDR1 is SEHNR, CDR2 FQNEAQ (reference sequence). CDR3 loop: CASSSRDTQNTEAFF. For the CDR3, the DNA is TGTGCCAGCAGCTCAAGGGACACTCAGAACACTGAAGCTTTCTTT.

This sequence joins TRBV4-1 and TRBJ1-5; 12 bases align to TRBD1. Germline V gives CDR1 MGHRA, CDR2 YSYEKL. The CDR3 is 15 residues long. V was pared by 8 bases and J by 8 bases, with 10 bases of the junction left unmatched. This CDR3 is CASGDRGPLLKPQHF. In DNA form, the CDR3 reads TGCGCCAGCGGGGACAGGGGGCCTCTTCTGAAGCCCCAGCATTTT.

CDR3 region: CASSPGSYNEQFF. The CDR3 DNA sequence: TGTGCCAGCTCACCAGGCAGTTACAATGAGCAGTTCTTC. V and J are TRBV18 and TRBJ2-1, with D unresolved. Germline CDR1 KGHSH, CDR2 LQKENI. Trimming took off 2 bases at V and 4 bases at J, with 6 bases between the two ends. There are 13 residues in the CDR3.

This clone was seen only a few times. This chain joins TRBV25-1 and TRBJ2-7; TRBD1 agrees at 7 bases. There are 14 residues in the CDR3. With 2 bases clipped from V and 4 bases from J, the junction kept 5 bases outside the gene matches. CDR1 and CDR2 (germline): MGHDK, SYGVNS. The CDR3 protein is CASSEGQEYYEQYF. CDR3 sequence (DNA): TGTGCCAGCAGTGAAGGACAGGAGTATTACGAGCAGTACTTC.

J is TRBJ2-5 and V is TRBV15; D possibly corresponds to TRBD1 (5 bases). CDR3 length: 16 amino acids. Germline lookup yields CDR1 LNHNV and CDR2 YYDKDF (reference sequence). V was trimmed by 0 bases and J by 5 bases, leaving 16 bases between them. The CDR3, as DNA: TGTGCCACCAGCAGAGATCGGAACAGGCCGGAGGAGACCCAGTACTTC. This sequence encodes CATSRDRNRPEETQYF. The full variable domain, its missing parts supplied by reference TRBV15 and TRBJ2-5, is DAMVIQNPRYQVTQFGKPVTLSCSQTLNHNVMYWYQQKSSQAPKLLFHYYDKDFNNEADTPDNFQSRRPNTSFCFLDIRSPGLGDTAMYLCATSRDRNRPEETQYFGPGTRLLVL.